What follows is one T cell receptor beta chain and its context. There is no known antigen for this receptor. One base away there is no much larger clone; base qualities are not given. The entry originates in a study of blood T cell repertoires in COVID-19 (dated by TCRdb to about 2020). General notes on the study: The collaborator samples originated in the United States, Italy and Spain and spanned the acute and convalescent phases of COVID-19. The prospective study material was composed of cDNA or gDNA derived from T cells, B-cell-depleted T cells, or PBMCs. The dataset comprised deeply sampled blood TCRbeta repertoires from subjects exposed to, actively infected with, or recovered from COVID-19. The repertoires were made available in a free public database intended to serve as a resource for research on the immune response to SARS-CoV-2. The samples were drawn from two sources: the first 160 participants of the ongoing ImmuneRACE study, and 1,254 subjects contributed by 6 global collaborators. The sample metadata nearly always contained a de-identified subject ID, COVID-19 status, age in years and sex. HLA class I and class II types, where available, came from metadata supplied by the sample provider rather than from assay-based typing.

Samples from volunteer blood donors who had recovered from COVID-19 were contributed by a second Seattle source. Each collaborating institution followed its own protocols to collect whole blood in K2EDTA tubes. Collaborator samples were shipped for TCRbeta analysis as frozen whole blood, isolated PBMCs, or DNA extracted from either sample type. The immunoSEQ Assay, a bias-controlled multiplex PCR, was used to amplify TCRbeta CDR3 regions from genomic DNA. The authors' pipeline ran thus. The number of nucleated cells in each sample was estimated by amplification of reference gene primers within the assay. Sequence reads were collapsed and filtered to measure the absolute abundance of every unique TCRbeta CDR3 rearrangement. For each sample, productive Simpson clonality was calculated as the square root of Simpson's diversity index over productive rearrangements. The source is immuneACCESS, and TCRdb retained only in-frame sequences with V and J called. Part of the clones is not carried over; for the studies checked, unresolved V genes explain less than half of this, and the remainder is unexplained. The DNA was the basis for D and trimming; V, J and clone size are from that table. A total of around 140,000 clones appear in this sample, 75% to 85% of them only once. Clones ranked in the top ten supply about 3.5% of the sample.

On the study overall, not on this receptor specifically: The quantity of clinical and demographic metadata differed by source and by participant and was supplied without curation.

Including cysteine and phenylalanine, the CDR3 has 12 amino acids. Only the CDR3 DNA is retained, 36 bases long and in frame from the first base. The germline V gene yields MNHEY for CDR1 and SVGAGI for CDR2. For this chain, trimming is 9 bases at the V end and 5 bases at the J end, and the number of junction bases without a gene match is 5. The sample was peripheral blood. The chain uses TRBV6-5 and TRBJ1-1, and TRBD1 aligns with 8 junction nucleotides. The receptor comes from a man between 65 and 85 years old who had recovered from COVID-19. The nucleotides are TGTGCCAGTTCGAGACAGGGGACTGAAGCTTTCTTT. This encodes CASSRQGTEAFF.